These 26 T cell receptor beta chains came from one sample sequenced in a study of blood T cell repertoires in COVID-19. Some clones are missing from TCRdb's copy, which holds only in-frame ones; the method was immunoSEQ multiplex PCR. The sample has 130,000 to 150,000 clones, 75% to 90% seen once. The sample consisted of peripheral blood. The receptors originated from a woman aged 55 to 70 with active COVID-19.

The rearrangement joins TRBV27 to TRBJ2-7, with TRBD2 identical over 14 bases. Germline-derived CDR1 and CDR2 are MNHEY and SMNVEV (reference sequence). The CDR3 is 16 residues long. V shed 6 bases and J 0 bases; nucleotides not matched to a gene: 4. CDR3 amino acids: CASSSGLAGGSYEQYF. As DNA, the CDR3 is TGTGCCAGCAGCTCTGGACTAGCGGGAGGCTCCTACGAGCAGTACTTC.

CDR3: CASSPTGGGSPLHF. CDR3 nucleotides: TGTGCCAGCAGCCCTACAGGGGGAGGTTCACCCCTCCACTTT. V and J are TRBV7-3 and TRBJ1-6; 8 positions agree with TRBD1. The CDR3 runs 14 residues. From germline, CDR1 is SGHTA and CDR2 FQGTGA. J gave up 9 bases and V 5 bases, and 6 bases lay outside the gene matches. Filled out from reference TRBV7-3 and TRBJ1-6, the complete variable domain reads GAGVSQTPSNKVTEKGKYVELRCDPISGHTALYWYRQSLGQGPEFLIYFQGTGAADDSGLPNDRFFAVRPEGSVSTLKIQRTERGDSAVYLCASSPTGGGSPLHFGNGTRLTVT.

This CDR3 is CASSSNLEGENTEAFF. The CDR3 DNA reads TGTGCCAGCAGCTCGAACCTCGAAGGGGAGAACACTGAAGCTTTCTTT. This sequence joins TRBV5-6 and TRBJ1-1; D is possibly TRBD1 (5 bases). Germline V gives CDR1 SGHDT, CDR2 YYEEEE. V shed 3 bases and J shed 1 base, with 16 bases lying between them. The CDR3 is 16 residues long.

V gene TRBV5-5 combines with J gene TRBJ2-3; perhaps TRBD2 as D (5 bases). V lost 1 base to trimming and J lost 0 bases, with 15 bases between them. Germline V gives CDR1 SGHKS, CDR2 YYEKEE (reference sequence). The CDR3 has 17 residues. CDR3 in amino acids: CASSLLGWESSTDTQYF. CDR3 sequence (DNA): TGTGCCAGCAGCTTGTTGGGGTGGGAGAGCAGCACAGATACGCAGTATTTT. Using reference TRBV5-5 and TRBJ2-3 for the parts outside the CDR3, the full variable domain is DAGVTQSPTHLIKTRGQQVTLRCSPISGHKSVSWYQQVLGQGPQFIFQYYEKEERGRGNFPDRFSARQFPNYSSELNVNALLLGDSALYLCASSLLGWESSTDTQYFGPGTRLTVL.

J is TRBJ2-1 and V is TRBV28; D may be TRBD1 (6 bases). This CDR3 has 16 residues. V was cut by 1 base and J by 8 bases, with 18 bases left in between. The germline V gene encodes CDR1 MDHEN and CDR2 SYDVKM. The CDR3 DNA reads as TGTGCCAGCAGTTTATACAGGGTTGAGGTTCGGGATGAGCAGTTCTTC. Amino acid sequence: CASSLYRVEVRDEQFF.

The rearrangement uses TRBV7-6 and TRBJ2-2; D not resolved. The CDR3 has 16 residues. V lost 5 bases and J 4 bases, leaving 17 bases between the germline ends. From germline, CDR1 is SGHVS and CDR2 FNYEAQ. In DNA, the CDR3 is TGTGCCAGCAGCGCCTACTCAGGATCGACCACCGGGGAGCTGTTTTTT. This sequence encodes CASSAYSGSTTGELFF.

The chain uses TRBV7-9 and TRBJ1-1; a possible D gene is TRBD1 (6 bases). With 1 base removed from V and 10 bases from J, the gap between germline ends came to 10 bases. Looked up from germline, CDR1 is SEHNR and CDR2 is FQNEAQ (reference sequence). The CDR3 runs 12 residues. In DNA, the CDR3 is TGTGCCAGCAGCTTAGAGGTGGACAGAGCTTTCTTT. Its protein is CASSLEVDRAFF.

V usage is TRBV7-8 and J usage is TRBJ2-3, with TRBD1 matching 8 bases. Germline CDR1 and CDR2: SGHVS and FQNEAQ. The V gene end was trimmed by 1 base and the J gene end by 0 bases; junction bases not matched to a gene: 6. This CDR3 region has 17 residues. CDR3 residues: CASSLVHRGISTDTQYF. The CDR3 bases are TGTGCCAGCAGCTTAGTTCACAGGGGGATTAGCACAGATACGCAGTATTTT.

The chain joins TRBV11-2 to TRBJ1-4, with 11 bases matching TRBD1. This CDR3 contains 19 residues. Germline V gives CDR1 SGHAT, CDR2 FQNNGV. V lost 4 bases to trimming and J lost 0 bases; unmatched junction nucleotides: 10. This CDR3 reads CASSSGQGARWSTNEKLFF. CDR3 nucleotides: TGTGCCAGCAGCTCCGGACAGGGGGCGCGGTGGTCAACTAATGAAAAACTGTTTTTT. The full variable domain, completed using reference TRBV11-2 and TRBJ1-4, is EAGVAQSPRYKIIEKRQSVAFWCNPISGHATLYWYQQILGQGPKLLIQFQNNGVVDDSQLPKDRFSAERLKGVDSTLKIQPAKLEDSAVYLCASSSGQGARWSTNEKLFFGSGTQLSVL.

V gene TRBV6-6 combines with J gene TRBJ2-7, with D possibly being TRBD2 (6 bases). With 2 bases removed from V and 9 bases from J, the gap between germline ends came to 14 bases. Germline lookup yields CDR1 MNHNY and CDR2 SVGAGI (reference sequence). There are 13 residues in the CDR3. CDR3 protein: CASSYSERRGQYF. CDR3 bases: TGTGCCAGCAGTTACAGCGAAAGGCGGGGGCAGTACTTC.

DNA of the CDR3: TGTGCCAGCAGTTATGGGGGGTCCAAAAACATTCAGTACTTC. Its translation is CASSYGGSKNIQYF. The genes are TRBV6-2 or TRBV6-3 and TRBJ2-4; perhaps TRBD2 as D (6 bases). The CDR3 length is 14 residues. Germline V gives CDR1 MNHEY, CDR2 SVGEGT. Trimming pared 3 bases from V and 2 bases from J, leaving 8 bases between.

V gene TRBV7-2 combines with J gene TRBJ2-7; TRBD1 agrees at 7 bases. This CDR3 is 14 amino acids long. The germline V gene has CDR1 SGHTA and CDR2 FQGNSA. The V and J ends lost 1 base and 4 bases, in that order; junction bases with no gene match: 4. The CDR3 is CASSLEPGGYEQYF. The CDR3 DNA sequence: TGTGCCAGCAGCTTAGAGCCAGGGGGTTACGAGCAGTACTTC.

V and J are TRBV2 and TRBJ2-1; TRBD1 matches 9 bases. The CDR3 has 16 amino acids. Germline assignment: CDR1 SNHLY and CDR2 FYNNEI. V gave up 5 bases and J gave up 7 bases; unmatched junction bases: 12. CDR3 sequence (DNA): TGTGCCAGCAGTACAGACAGGGGGGGCTTTGGGAATGAGCAGTTCTTC. Protein product: CASSTDRGGFGNEQFF.

As to this clone: At one boundary the junction diverges from the germline segment, which might be a read error. This sequence joins TRBV7-7 and TRBJ2-5, with 9 bases aligning to TRBD1. CDR3 length: 15 residues. Germline V gives CDR1 SSHAT, CDR2 FNYEAQ (reference sequence). The DNA of the CDR3 is TGTGCTAGCAGCTTAGAGGGACAGGGAGGAGAGACCCAGTACTTC. Translated, it gives CASSLEGQGGETQYF.

The rearrangement uses TRBV5-4 and TRBJ2-3, with D perhaps TRBD2 (5 bases). Germline V CDR1 and CDR2: SGHNT, YYREEE (reference sequence). This CDR3 has 11 amino acids. Trimming pared 4 bases from V and 6 bases from J, leaving 6 bases between. The DNA of the CDR3 is TGTGCCAGCAGCCCGGGGGATACGCAGTATTTT. It specifies CASSPGDTQYF.

The chain carries TRBV28 and TRBJ2-3; D may be TRBD2 (5 bases). Germline loops: CDR1 MDHEN, CDR2 SYDVKM. V shed 5 bases and J shed 0 bases, with 18 bases lying between them. The CDR3 consists of 17 residues. This CDR3 is CASSNPVRTRSTDTQYF. In nucleotides, the CDR3 is TGTGCCAGCAGTAATCCAGTTCGTACTAGGAGCACAGATACGCAGTATTTT.

The rearrangement joins TRBV5-5 to TRBJ2-7; 9 bases map to TRBD1. Germline assignment: CDR1 SGHKS and CDR2 YYEKEE (reference sequence). The junction had 6 bases not matched to a gene; V was cut back by 4 bases and J by 1 base. The CDR3 is 15 amino acids. CDR3: CASSITGTGSYEQYF. The CDR3 DNA reads TGTGCCAGCAGCATCACCGGGACAGGGTCCTACGAGCAGTACTTC.

The chain joins TRBV7-8 to TRBJ2-3; 14 bases are shared with TRBD2. The CDR3 extends over 17 amino acids. With 4 bases clipped from V and 4 bases from J, the junction kept 7 bases outside the gene matches. CDR1 and CDR2 from the germline V gene are SGHVS and FQNEAQ. In nucleotides, the CDR3 is TGTGCCAGCAGCTCCGGGACTAGCGGGAGTCGGGCAGATACGCAGTATTTT. Translating it yields CASSSGTSGSRADTQYF.

This sequence joins TRBV5-1 and TRBJ2-7; weak D call: TRBD2 (6 bases). Germline assignment: CDR1 SGHRS and CDR2 YFSETQ. The V end lost 5 bases, the J end lost 3 bases, and 15 bases lay between the germline ends. There are 14 residues in the CDR3. The CDR3 is CASSPSAGSYEQYF. In nucleotides, the CDR3 is TGCGCCAGCAGTCCTAGCGCAGGCAGCTACGAGCAGTACTTC.

This chain links TRBV9 with TRBJ2-3; D perhaps matches TRBD2 (6 bases). V lost 2 bases and J lost 0, with 7 bases in between. The CDR3 loop spans 14 amino acids. The germline gives CDR1 SGDLS, CDR2 YYNGEE. The DNA of the CDR3 is TGTGCCAGCAGCGTCGGGACTAGCACAGATACGCAGTATTTT. Translated: CASSVGTSTDTQYF.

The chain uses TRBV9 and TRBJ2-3; 8 bases are shared with TRBD2. CDR3 length: 12 residues. V lost 2 bases to trimming and J lost 8 bases; unmatched junction nucleotides: 1. The germline gives CDR1 SGDLS, CDR2 YYNGEE. The CDR3 bases are TGTGCCAGCAGCGTGAGCGGGGGTACGCAGTATTTT. It translates to CASSVSGGTQYF.

The CDR3 DNA reads TGTGCCAGCCAGGAGGGTACCTACGAGCAGTACTTC. This sequence encodes CASQEGTYEQYF. The J gene is TRBJ2-7, the V gene TRBV28, with D possibly matching TRBD2 (6 bases). CDR3 length equals 12 residues. V was cut by 8 bases and J by 2 bases, with 10 bases left in between. Germline V gene lookup returns CDR1 MDHEN and CDR2 SYDVKM.

The V gene is TRBV6-2 or TRBV6-3, the J gene TRBJ2-1; D is unclear. V was trimmed by 0 bases and J by 6 bases, leaving 12 bases between them. This CDR3 region has 15 residues. Germline CDR1 is MNHEY and CDR2 is SVGEGT. In DNA, the CDR3 is TGTGCCAGCAGTTACTCGAGTTATTCGGGCAATGAGCAGTTCTTC. Its protein product is CASSYSSYSGNEQFF.

The V gene is TRBV27, the J gene TRBJ1-2; D might be TRBD1 (5 bases). Germline CDR1 is MNHEY and CDR2 is SMNVEV (reference sequence). Deletions cut 4 bases from V and 4 bases from J, with 16 bases between. This CDR3 has 15 amino acids. The CDR3 nucleotides read TGTGCCAGCAGTTCGTCCTACAGGCGCCTCTATGGCTACACCTTC. Translation: CASSSSYRRLYGYTF.

The gene calls are TRBV28 and TRBJ2-7; a possible D gene is TRBD2 (5 bases). Germline CDR1 MDHEN, CDR2 SYDVKM. This CDR3 has 14 amino acids. Trimming removed 5 bases from V and 2 bases from J, with 13 bases in between. CDR3 DNA: TGTGCCAGCAGTCCCCCACTAGAAACCTACGAGCAGTACTTC. Its translation: CASSPPLETYEQYF.

This sequence joins TRBV4-2 and TRBJ1-2; TRBD1 aligns across 9 bases. With 4 bases clipped from V and 3 bases from J, the junction kept 6 bases outside the gene matches. Germline V gene data show CDR1 as LGHNA and CDR2 as YNFKEQ. CDR3 length: 15 residues. The CDR3 spells CASSPEQGADYGYTF. DNA for the CDR3: TGTGCCAGCAGCCCGGAACAGGGGGCGGACTATGGCTACACCTTC.